These 2 T cell receptor beta chains came from one sample sequenced in a study of PD-1 blockade in classical Hodgkin lymphoma. Every patient was affected by relapse after autologous stem cell transplantation, while exposure to brentuximab vedotin was not uniform. The protocol was immunoSEQ multiplex PCR, while the TCRdb copy is restricted to in-frame clones and leaves out a portion. Of tens of thousands of clones in the sample, approximately 88% were seen once. The source was peripheral blood mononuclear cells (PBMCs), collected at baseline. These receptors were collected from a human donor with classical Hodgkin lymphoma.

The chain has TRBV9 and TRBJ2-3; 9 nucleotides line up with TRBD1. This CDR3 is built from 17 residues. Germline lookup yields CDR1 SGDLS and CDR2 YYNGEE. After removal of 3 bases from V and 1 base from J, the junction contained 9 bases not matched to a gene. The CDR3: CASSDTTGGWGTDTQYF. The CDR3, as DNA: TGTGCCAGCAGCGACACGACAGGGGGTTGGGGCACAGATACGCAGTATTTT.

This sequence joins TRBV5-5 and TRBJ1-5; 7 bases are shared with TRBD1. The CDR3 totals 14 residues. Germline V CDR1 and CDR2: SGHKS, YYEKEE (reference sequence). J lost 3 bases, V lost 4 bases, and 4 bases had no gene match. CDR3 sequence: CASSQGVNNQPQHF. The DNA for the CDR3 is TGTGCCAGCAGCCAGGGGGTAAACAATCAGCCCCAGCATTTT.